This TCR beta chain was observed in a study of Ad26.COV2.S vaccination and SARS-CoV-2 variants. Looking at the study overall: The Ad26.COV2.S arm of the COV1001 trial was where the donor was placed. The study gave Ad26.COV2.S intramuscularly, once or twice 56 days apart. General study findings and limits: Similar non-spike TCR breadth was seen in vaccine and placebo recipients.

Germline-derived CDR1 and CDR2 are SNHLY and FYNNEI. The CDR3 loop spans 13 amino acids. TCRdb's table, derived via immunoSEQ multiplex PCR, lists solely in-frame clones and lacks some. Of about 410,000 clones in the sample, about 90% were seen once. Sample treatment: roughly 19 received Ad26.COV2.S at low or high dose, single or two shots; about 5 received placebo; per-sample allocation not given. Repertoires come from day 63 after the first vaccine or placebo injection. Spike of the Wuhan-strain SARS-CoV-2 was expressed by an Ad26 vector, which formed the vaccine. For this clone: Its antigen is not identified. Sequence at one end of the junction differs from germline and may be a read error.

Sequencing used peripheral blood, obtained in a trial of Ad26.COV2.S vaccine versus placebo. The TCR was taken from a person between 18 and 65 years old who received the Ad26.COV2.S COVID-19 vaccine or a placebo. V usage is TRBV2 and J usage is TRBJ1-2; D remains ambiguous. DNA for the CDR3: TGTGCCAGCAGTGGGGTGCATAACTCTGGCTACACCTTC. Protein: CASSGVHNSGYTF.